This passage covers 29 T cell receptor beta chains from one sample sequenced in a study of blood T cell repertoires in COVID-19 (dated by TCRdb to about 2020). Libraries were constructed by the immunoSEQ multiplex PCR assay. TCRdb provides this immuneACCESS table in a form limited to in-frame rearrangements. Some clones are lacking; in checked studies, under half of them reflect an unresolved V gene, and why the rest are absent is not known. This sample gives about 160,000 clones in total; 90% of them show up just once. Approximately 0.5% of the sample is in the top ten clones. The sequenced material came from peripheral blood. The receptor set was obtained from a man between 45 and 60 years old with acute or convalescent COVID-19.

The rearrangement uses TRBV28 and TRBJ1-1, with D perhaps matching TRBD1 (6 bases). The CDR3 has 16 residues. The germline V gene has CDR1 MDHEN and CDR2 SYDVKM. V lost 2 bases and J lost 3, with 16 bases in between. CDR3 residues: CASSLPLGAGDTEAFF. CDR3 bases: TGTGCCAGCAGTTTACCCTTGGGGGCAGGGGACACTGAAGCTTTCTTT.

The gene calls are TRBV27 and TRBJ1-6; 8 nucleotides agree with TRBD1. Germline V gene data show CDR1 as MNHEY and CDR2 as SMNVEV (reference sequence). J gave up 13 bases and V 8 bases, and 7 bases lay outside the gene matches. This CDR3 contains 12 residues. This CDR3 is CASRTGKRPLHF. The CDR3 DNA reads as TGTGCCAGCCGGACAGGGAAAAGGCCCCTCCACTTT.

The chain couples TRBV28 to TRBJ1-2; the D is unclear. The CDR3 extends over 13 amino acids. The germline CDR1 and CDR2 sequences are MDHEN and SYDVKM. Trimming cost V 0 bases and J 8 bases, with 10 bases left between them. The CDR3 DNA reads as TGTGCCAGCAGTTTATGGCCCGGGGAAGGCTACACCTTC. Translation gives CASSLWPGEGYTF.

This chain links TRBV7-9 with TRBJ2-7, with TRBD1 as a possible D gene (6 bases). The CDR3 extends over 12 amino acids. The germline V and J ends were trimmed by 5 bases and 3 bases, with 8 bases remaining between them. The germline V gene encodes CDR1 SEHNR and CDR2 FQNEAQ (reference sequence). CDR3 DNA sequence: TGTGCCAGCAGCCGGACAGTCTACGAGCAGTACTTC. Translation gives CASSRTVYEQYF. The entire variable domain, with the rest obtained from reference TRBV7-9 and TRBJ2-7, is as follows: DTGVSQNPRHKITKRGQNVTFRCDPISEHNRLYWYRQTLGQGPEFLTYFQNEAQLEKSRLLSDRFSAERPKGSFSTLEIQRTEQGDSAMYLCASSRTVYEQYFGPGTRLTVT.

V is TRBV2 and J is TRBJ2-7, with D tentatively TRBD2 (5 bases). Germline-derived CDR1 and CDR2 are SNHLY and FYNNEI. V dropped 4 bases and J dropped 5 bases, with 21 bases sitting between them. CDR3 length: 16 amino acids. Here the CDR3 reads CASSAPRRLVGNEQYF. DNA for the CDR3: TGTGCCAGCAGTGCACCCCGGAGGTTGGTGGGAAACGAGCAGTACTTC.

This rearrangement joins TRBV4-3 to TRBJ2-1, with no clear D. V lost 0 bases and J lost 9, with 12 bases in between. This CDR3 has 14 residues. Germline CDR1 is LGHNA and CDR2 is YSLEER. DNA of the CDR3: TGCGCCAGCAGCCAAGACATATTCGTCGGTGAGCAGTTCTTC. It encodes CASSQDIFVGEQFF.

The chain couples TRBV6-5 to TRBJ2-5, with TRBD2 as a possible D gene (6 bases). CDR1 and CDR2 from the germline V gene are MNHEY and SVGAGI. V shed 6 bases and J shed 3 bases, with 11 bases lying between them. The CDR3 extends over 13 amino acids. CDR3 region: CASRSGTEETQYF. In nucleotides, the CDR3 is TGTGCCAGCAGGTCCGGGACTGAAGAGACCCAGTACTTC.

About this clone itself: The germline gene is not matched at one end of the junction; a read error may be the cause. The CDR3 nucleotides read TGCGCCAGCGGTGAGACTAGCGGGAGCACTGGAGCCTCCTACAATGAGCAGTTCTTC. This gives the protein CASGETSGSTGASYNEQFF. This sequence joins TRBV10-2 and TRBJ2-1, with 12 bases lining up with TRBD2. The length of the CDR3 is 19 residues. Germline CDR1 and CDR2: WSHSY and SAAADI.

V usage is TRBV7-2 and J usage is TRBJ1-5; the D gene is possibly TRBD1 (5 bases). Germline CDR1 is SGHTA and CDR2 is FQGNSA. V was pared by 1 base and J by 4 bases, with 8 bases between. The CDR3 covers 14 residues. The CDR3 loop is CASSLEGTNQPQHF. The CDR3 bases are TGTGCCAGCAGCTTAGAGGGGACTAATCAGCCCCAGCATTTT. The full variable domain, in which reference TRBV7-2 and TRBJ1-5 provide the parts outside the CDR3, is GAGVSQSPSNKVTEKGKDVELRCDPISGHTALYWYRQSLGQGLEFLIYFQGNSAPDKSGLPSDRFSAERTGGSVSTLTIQRTQQEDSAVYLCASSLEGTNQPQHFGDGTRLSIL.

The CDR3 DNA reads TGTGCCAGCAGCTTAGCCGGGACAGGGGGCTACAATGAGCAGTTCTTC. This codes for CASSLAGTGGYNEQFF. The genes are TRBV7-3 and TRBJ2-1, with 11 bases matching TRBD1. CDR1 SGHTA and CDR2 FQGTGA come from the germline V gene. Losses at the gene ends were 2 bases for V and 3 bases for J; bases not matched to a gene: 3. CDR3 length: 16 amino acids.

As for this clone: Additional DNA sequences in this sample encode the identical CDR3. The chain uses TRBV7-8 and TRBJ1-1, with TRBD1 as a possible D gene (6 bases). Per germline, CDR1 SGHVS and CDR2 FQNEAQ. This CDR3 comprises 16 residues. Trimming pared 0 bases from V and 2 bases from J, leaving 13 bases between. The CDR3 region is CASSLAGAGTNTEAFF. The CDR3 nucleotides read TGTGCCAGCAGCTTAGCGGGAGCAGGGACAAACACTGAAGCTTTCTTT. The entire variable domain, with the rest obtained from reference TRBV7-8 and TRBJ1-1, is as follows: GAGVSQSPRYKVAKRGQDVALRCDPISGHVSLFWYQQALGQGPEFLTYFQNEAQLDKSGLPSDRFFAERPEGSVSTLKIQRTQQEDSAVYLCASSLAGAGTNTEAFFGQGTRLTVV.

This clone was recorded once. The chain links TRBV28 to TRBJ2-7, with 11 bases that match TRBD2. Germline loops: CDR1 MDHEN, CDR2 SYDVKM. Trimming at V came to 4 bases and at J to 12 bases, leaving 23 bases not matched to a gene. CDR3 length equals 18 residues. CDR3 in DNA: TGTGCCAGCAGTTCGACTAGCGGGAAACCCAAAGGGTACCAGAGCGGGTACTTC. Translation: CASSSTSGKPKGYQSGYF.

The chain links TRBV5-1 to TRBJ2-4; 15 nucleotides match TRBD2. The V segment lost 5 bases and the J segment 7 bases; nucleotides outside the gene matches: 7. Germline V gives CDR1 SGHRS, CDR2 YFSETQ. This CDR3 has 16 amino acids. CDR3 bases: TGCGCCAGCAGTAGGGGGACTAGCGGGAGGTGGAACATTCAGTACTTC. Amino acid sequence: CASSRGTSGRWNIQYF.

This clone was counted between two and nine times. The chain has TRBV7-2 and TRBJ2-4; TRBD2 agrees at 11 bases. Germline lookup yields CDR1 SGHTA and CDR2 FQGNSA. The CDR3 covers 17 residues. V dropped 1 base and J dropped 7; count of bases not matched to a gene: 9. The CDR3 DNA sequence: TGTGCCAGCAGCTTAGTTGCTAGCGGGGGGCCTATGAACATTCAGTACTTC. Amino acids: CASSLVASGGPMNIQYF.

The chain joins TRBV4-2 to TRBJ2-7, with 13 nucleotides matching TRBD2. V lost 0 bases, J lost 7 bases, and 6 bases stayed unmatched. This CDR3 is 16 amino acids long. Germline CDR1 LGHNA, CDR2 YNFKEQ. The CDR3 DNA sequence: TGTGCCAGCAGCCAAGAAGGACTAGCGGGAGAGGAGGAGCAGTACTTC. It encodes CASSQEGLAGEEEQYF.

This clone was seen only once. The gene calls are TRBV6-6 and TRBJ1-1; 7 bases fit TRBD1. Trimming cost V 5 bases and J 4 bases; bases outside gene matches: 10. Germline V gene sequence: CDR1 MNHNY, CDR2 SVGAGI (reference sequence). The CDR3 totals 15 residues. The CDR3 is CASSKYTGDATEAFF. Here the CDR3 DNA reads TGTGCCAGCAGTAAATACACAGGGGATGCCACTGAAGCTTTCTTT.

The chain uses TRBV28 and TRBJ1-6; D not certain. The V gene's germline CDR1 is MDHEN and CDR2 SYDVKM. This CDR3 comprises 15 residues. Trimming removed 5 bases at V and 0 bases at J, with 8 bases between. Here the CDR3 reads CASSNESSYNSPLHF. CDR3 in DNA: TGTGCCAGCAGTAATGAGAGCTCCTATAATTCACCCCTCCACTTT. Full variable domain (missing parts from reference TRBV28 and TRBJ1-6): DVKVTQSSRYLVKRTGEKVFLECVQDMDHENMFWYRQDPGLGLRLIYFSYDVKMKEKGDIPEGYSVSREKKERFSLILESASTNQTSMYLCASSNESSYNSPLHFGNGTRLTVT.

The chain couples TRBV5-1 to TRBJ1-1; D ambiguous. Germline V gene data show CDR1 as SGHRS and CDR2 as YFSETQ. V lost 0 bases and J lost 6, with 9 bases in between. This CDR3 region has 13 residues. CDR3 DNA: TGCGCCAGCAGCTTGGCCGGAGGGCCTGAAGCTTTCTTT. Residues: CASSLAGGPEAFF.

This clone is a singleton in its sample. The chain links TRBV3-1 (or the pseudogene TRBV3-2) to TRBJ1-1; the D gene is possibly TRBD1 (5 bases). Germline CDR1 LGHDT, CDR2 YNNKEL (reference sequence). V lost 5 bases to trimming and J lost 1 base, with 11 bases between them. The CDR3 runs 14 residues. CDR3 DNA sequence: TGTGCCAGCAGCAACGCCGACAGGAACACTGAAGCTTTCTTT. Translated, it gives CASSNADRNTEAFF.

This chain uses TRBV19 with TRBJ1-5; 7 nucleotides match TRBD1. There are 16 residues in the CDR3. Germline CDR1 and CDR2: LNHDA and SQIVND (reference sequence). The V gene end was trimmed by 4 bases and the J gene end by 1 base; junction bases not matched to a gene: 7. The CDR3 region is CASSNQGGRSNQPQHF. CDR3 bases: TGTGCCAGTAGTAACCAGGGGGGTAGGAGCAATCAGCCCCAGCATTTT.

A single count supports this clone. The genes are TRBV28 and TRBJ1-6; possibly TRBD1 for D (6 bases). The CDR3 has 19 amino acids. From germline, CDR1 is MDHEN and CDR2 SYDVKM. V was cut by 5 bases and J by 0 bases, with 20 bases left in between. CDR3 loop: CASSLRVIRGSSYNSPLHF. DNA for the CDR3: TGTGCCAGCAGTCTCAGGGTTATTAGGGGGAGCTCCTATAATTCACCCCTCCACTTT.

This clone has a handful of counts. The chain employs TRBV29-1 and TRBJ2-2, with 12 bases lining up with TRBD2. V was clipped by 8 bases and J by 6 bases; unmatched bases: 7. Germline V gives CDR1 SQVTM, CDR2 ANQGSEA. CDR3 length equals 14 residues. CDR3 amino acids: CSTTSGSLAGELFF. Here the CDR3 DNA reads TGCAGCACGACTAGCGGGAGTCTTGCCGGGGAGCTGTTTTTT.

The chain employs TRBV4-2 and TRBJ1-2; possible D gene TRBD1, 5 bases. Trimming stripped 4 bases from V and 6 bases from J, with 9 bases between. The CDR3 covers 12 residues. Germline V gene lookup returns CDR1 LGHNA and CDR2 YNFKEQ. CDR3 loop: CASSPPGDGYTF. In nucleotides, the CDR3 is TGTGCCAGCAGCCCTCCGGGGGATGGCTACACCTTC.

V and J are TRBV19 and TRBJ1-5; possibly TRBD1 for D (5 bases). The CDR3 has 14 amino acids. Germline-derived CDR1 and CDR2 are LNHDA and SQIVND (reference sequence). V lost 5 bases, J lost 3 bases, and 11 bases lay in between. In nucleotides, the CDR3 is TGTGCCAGTAGTTTTGGGGCGATCAATCAGCCCCAGCATTTT. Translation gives CASSFGAINQPQHF.

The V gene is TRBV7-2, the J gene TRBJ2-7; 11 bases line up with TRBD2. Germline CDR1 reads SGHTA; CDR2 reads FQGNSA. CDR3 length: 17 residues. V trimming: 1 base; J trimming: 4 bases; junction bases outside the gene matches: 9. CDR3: CASSLVSGRAGKYEQYF. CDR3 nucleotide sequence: TGTGCCAGCAGCTTAGTTAGCGGGAGGGCCGGCAAGTACGAGCAGTACTTC.

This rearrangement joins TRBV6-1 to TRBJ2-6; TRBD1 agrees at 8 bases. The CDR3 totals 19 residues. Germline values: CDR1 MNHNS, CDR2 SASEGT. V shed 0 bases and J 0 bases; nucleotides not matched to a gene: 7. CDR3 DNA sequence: TGTGCCAGCAGTGAAGCCAAGACAGGGGTCATCTCTGGGGCCAACGTCCTGACTTTC. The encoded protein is CASSEAKTGVISGANVLTF.

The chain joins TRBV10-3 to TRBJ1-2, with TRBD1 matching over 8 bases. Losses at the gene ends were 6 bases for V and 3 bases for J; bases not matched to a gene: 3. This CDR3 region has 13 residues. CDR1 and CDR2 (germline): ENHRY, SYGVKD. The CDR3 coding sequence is TGTGCCATCAGCCCGGACAGGGACTATGGCTACACCTTC. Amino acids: CAISPDRDYGYTF.

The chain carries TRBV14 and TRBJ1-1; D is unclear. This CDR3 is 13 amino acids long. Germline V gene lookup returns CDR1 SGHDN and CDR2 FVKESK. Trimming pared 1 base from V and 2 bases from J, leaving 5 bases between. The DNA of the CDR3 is TGTGCCAGCAGCCAAGGACAAAACACTGAAGCTTTCTTT. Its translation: CASSQGQNTEAFF.

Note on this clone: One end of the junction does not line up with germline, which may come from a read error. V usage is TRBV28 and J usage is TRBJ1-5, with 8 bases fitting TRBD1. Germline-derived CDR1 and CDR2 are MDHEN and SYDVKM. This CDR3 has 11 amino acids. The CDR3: CASTTRTGRVF. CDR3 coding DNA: TGTGCCAGCACCACGAGGACAGGGAGAGTTTTT. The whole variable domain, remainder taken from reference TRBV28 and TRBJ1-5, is DVKVTQSSRYLVKRTGEKVFLECVQDMDHENMFWYRQDPGLGLRLIYFSYDVKMKEKGDIPEGYSVSREKKERFSLILESASTNQTSMYLCASTTRTGRVFGDGTRLSIL.